This T cell receptor beta chain was identified during a study of blood T cell repertoires in COVID-19. Study information: Spain, Italy and the United States supplied samples that represented acute and convalescent COVID-19. In each case, the material was cDNA or gDNA derived from T cells, B-cell-depleted T cells, or PBMCs.

How the authors handled the data: It was from reference gene primer amplification that nucleated cell counts were estimated. Sequencing used immunoSEQ multiplex PCR; TCRdb keeps in-frame clones, though not all of them. Clonal size and the V and J genes are those of that table, whereas D and trimming came from the DNA. The repertoire holds some 250,000 clones, with approximately 80% as singletons. The source is a man younger than 40 who had recovered from COVID-19. Sequenced sample: peripheral blood.

The DNA for the CDR3 is TGTGCCAGCAGCACGGACAGGATTTCAGAGACCCAGTACTTC. Translation gives CASSTDRISETQYF. The chain recombines TRBV11-1 with TRBJ2-5; 7 bases fit TRBD1. This CDR3 contains 14 residues. The germline V gene has CDR1 SGHAT and CDR2 FQDESV (reference sequence). The J segment lost 4 bases and the V segment lost 5 bases, leaving 7 bases of the junction unmatched. The full variable domain, in which reference TRBV11-1 and TRBJ2-5 provide the parts outside the CDR3, is EAEVAQSPRYKITEKSQAVAFWCDPISGHATLYWYRQILGQGPELLVQFQDESVVDDSQLPKDRFSAERLKGVDSTLKIQPAELGDSAMYLCASSTDRISETQYFGPGTRLLVL.